This entry lists 25 T cell receptor beta chains sequenced from one sample in a study of blood T cell repertoires in COVID-19. Measured with immunoSEQ multiplex PCR; TCRdb has only the in-frame clones, and not every one. The sample lists more than 200,000 clones; roughly 82% were seen once. Material for sequencing was peripheral blood. All receptors come from an elderly woman with active or convalescent COVID-19.

This sequence joins TRBV5-1 and TRBJ1-3; 11 bases line up with TRBD1. Losses at the gene ends were 0 bases for V and 2 bases for J; bases not matched to a gene: 1. The CDR3 contains 16 residues. The germline CDR1 and CDR2 sequences are SGHRS and YFSETQ. The chain's CDR3 is CASSLEGQGAGNTIYF. The CDR3 bases are TGCGCCAGCAGCTTGGAGGGACAGGGGGCTGGAAACACCATATATTTT.

The rearrangement links TRBV5-6 to TRBJ2-7; TRBD1 matches at 9 bases. Losses at the gene ends were 4 bases for V and 5 bases for J; bases not matched to a gene: 10. CDR1 is SGHDT and CDR2 is YYEEEE in the germline V gene. There are 15 residues in the CDR3. CDR3 in DNA: TGTGCCAGCAGCACGCCCGGGACAGGGCGCAACGAGCAGTACTTC. This encodes CASSTPGTGRNEQYF.

This clone has just one count. This chain links TRBV3-1 (or the pseudogene TRBV3-2) with TRBJ1-2; TRBD1 matches at 8 bases. Germline V gives CDR1 LGHDT, CDR2 YNNKEL (reference sequence). The CDR3 is made up of 14 amino acids. V was pared by 1 base and J by 5 bases, with 3 bases of the junction left unmatched. In DNA, the CDR3 is TGTGCCAGCAGCCAAGGGACAGGGACTTATGGCTACACCTTC. This codes for CASSQGTGTYGYTF.

This clone turned up a few times. The rearrangement uses TRBV4-1 and TRBJ1-2, with 7 bases fitting TRBD1. Germline assignment: CDR1 MGHRA and CDR2 YSYEKL. After removal of 1 base from V and 4 bases from J, the junction contained 6 bases not matched to a gene. The CDR3 covers 15 residues. CDR3 amino acids: CASSQGPGTAYGYTF. CDR3 in DNA: TGCGCCAGCAGCCAAGGCCCCGGGACAGCCTATGGCTACACCTTC.

This clone was observed a handful of times. This rearrangement joins TRBV5-1 to TRBJ2-7, with a weak D call TRBD2 (6 bases). Trimming left V 1 base short and J 0 bases short, with 11 bases between. CDR1 and CDR2 (germline): SGHRS, YFSETQ. The CDR3 consists of 15 residues. In DNA, the CDR3 is TGCGCCAGCAGCTTGTTGGGGGGAAGCTCCTACGAGCAGTACTTC. Translating it yields CASSLLGGSSYEQYF.

This clone appeared a single time. The J gene is TRBJ2-7, the V gene TRBV5-6; 7 bases fit TRBD1. V shed 4 bases, J shed 7 bases, and the junction held 14 bases outside the gene matches. Per the germline V gene, CDR1 is SGHDT and CDR2 is YYEEEE. CDR3 length equals 15 residues. The CDR3 is CASSPPGDRAREQYF. The CDR3, as DNA: TGTGCCAGCAGCCCCCCCGGAGACAGGGCGCGGGAGCAGTACTTC.

The J gene is TRBJ2-7, the V gene TRBV10-3; 7 bases fit TRBD2. The junction had 14 bases not matched to a gene; V was cut back by 0 bases and J by 0 bases. CDR3 length: 19 amino acids. Germline values: CDR1 ENHRY, CDR2 SYGVKD. The CDR3 region has the DNA TGTGCCATCAGTGAGTCGGGGGGGGAGTCGAGGTTCCTCTCCTACGAGCAGTACTTC. This codes for CAISESGGESRFLSYEQYF.

This clone was counted between two and nine times. This sample also contains other DNA sequences that code for the same CDR3. The chain has TRBV3-1 (or the pseudogene TRBV3-2) and TRBJ1-2; D not resolved. Germline values: CDR1 LGHDT, CDR2 YNNKEL (reference sequence). This CDR3 has 12 residues. With 1 base removed from V and 8 bases from J, the gap between germline ends came to 8 bases. As DNA, the CDR3 is TGTGCCAGCAGCCAAGGGGCTGGAGGCTACACCTTC. It translates to CASSQGAGGYTF.

The CDR3 nucleotides read TGTGCCATCAGCCCTGGTGGGCTACAGGTGTACGAGCAGTACTTC. It codes for CAISPGGLQVYEQYF. The rearrangement links TRBV10-3 to TRBJ2-7, with TRBD1 as a possible D gene (5 bases). Looked up from germline, CDR1 is ENHRY and CDR2 is SYGVKD. The CDR3 runs 15 residues. Trimming removed 6 bases at V and 4 bases at J, with 19 bases between.

The rearrangement uses TRBV3-1 (or the pseudogene TRBV3-2) and TRBJ1-6; D ambiguous. From germline, CDR1 is LGHDT and CDR2 YNNKEL (reference sequence). The CDR3 length is 15 residues. The ends were cut back, 5 bases at V and 9 bases at J, with 17 bases in the middle. This CDR3 is CASSTRRGLTSPLHF. CDR3 DNA sequence: TGTGCCAGCAGCACCCGGAGAGGGTTGACTTCACCCCTCCACTTT.

The chain uses TRBV10-1 and TRBJ2-7; D might be TRBD1 (6 bases). Trimming cost V 1 base and J 6 bases, with 10 bases left between them. CDR3 length: 13 amino acids. Germline V gives CDR1 WNHNN, CDR2 SYGVQD (reference sequence). The CDR3: CASSEYREAEQYF. CDR3 nucleotides: TGCGCCAGCAGTGAGTACAGGGAAGCCGAGCAGTACTTC.

This chain links TRBV19 with TRBJ1-2, with D unresolved. The germline V gene encodes CDR1 LNHDA and CDR2 SQIVND (reference sequence). V lost 8 bases to trimming and J lost 3 bases, with 13 bases between them. The CDR3 is 13 amino acids. The CDR3 loop reads CASLGGLHYGYTF. For the CDR3, the DNA is TGTGCCAGTCTAGGTGGCCTCCACTATGGCTACACCTTC. Complete variable domain (other parts from reference TRBV19 and TRBJ1-2): DGGITQSPKYLFRKEGQNVTLSCEQNLNHDAMYWYRQDPGQGLRLIYYSQIVNDFQKGDIAEGYSVSREKKESFPLTVTSAQKNPTAFYLCASLGGLHYGYTFGSGTRLTVV.

The V gene is TRBV15, the J gene TRBJ2-7; D possibly corresponds to TRBD1 (6 bases). V shed 5 bases and J shed 3 bases, with 17 bases lying between them. This CDR3 contains 15 residues. Germline V lookup: CDR1 LNHNV, CDR2 YYDKDF (reference sequence). CDR3 bases: TGTGCCACCAGCCAAGGGACACAGTTCTACTACGAGCAGTACTTC. Translating it yields CATSQGTQFYYEQYF.

This CDR3 is CASSYRENETQYF. CDR3 nucleotides: TGTGCCAGCAGTTACAGGGAGAACGAGACCCAGTACTTC. The rearrangement links TRBV2 to TRBJ2-5; possible D gene TRBD1, 6 bases. In germline, CDR1 is SNHLY, CDR2 FYNNEI. With 5 bases removed from V and 5 bases from J, the gap between germline ends came to 12 bases. The CDR3 totals 13 residues.

The genes are TRBV6-2 or TRBV6-3 and TRBJ1-5; 10 nucleotides agree with TRBD1. The CDR3 contains 17 residues. Germline CDR1 is MNHEY and CDR2 is SVGEGT. Unmatched junction bases numbered 8, after V lost 2 bases and J lost 4 bases. The CDR3 DNA follows: TGTGCCAGCAGTTACCCCCCCGGGACAGGGGTTAATCAGCCCCAGCATTTT. Translation: CASSYPPGTGVNQPQHF.

The rearrangement links TRBV19 to TRBJ2-7; TRBD1 might be the D (6 bases). Trimming left V 4 bases short and J 2 bases short, with 15 bases between. The CDR3 contains 15 residues. Looked up from germline, CDR1 is LNHDA and CDR2 is SQIVND (reference sequence). This CDR3 reads CASSRPGTPPYEQYF. CDR3 nucleotide sequence: TGTGCCAGTAGTAGACCCGGGACACCCCCCTACGAGCAGTACTTC.

This clone was seen a handful of times. The J gene is TRBJ2-7, the V gene TRBV3-1 (or the pseudogene TRBV3-2); 7 positions match TRBD2. The V and J ends lost 1 base and 0 bases, in that order; junction bases with no gene match: 6. Germline CDR1 is LGHDT and CDR2 is YNNKEL (reference sequence). The CDR3 spans 16 residues. The CDR3, as DNA: TGTGCCAGCAGCCAAGGTCCTAGCGGCATCTCCTACGAGCAGTACTTC. Its protein is CASSQGPSGISYEQYF.

This chain uses TRBV15 with TRBJ2-1, with D maybe TRBD2 (5 bases). Germline CDR1 LNHNV, CDR2 YYDKDF (reference sequence). This CDR3 region has 17 residues. Trimming took off 3 bases at V and 2 bases at J, with 17 bases between the two ends. CDR3 in amino acids: CATSSELVGVTYNEQFF. CDR3 DNA: TGTGCCACCAGCAGCGAACTTGTCGGGGTAACCTACAATGAGCAGTTCTTC.

This sequence joins TRBV2 and TRBJ1-1; D might be TRBD1 (6 bases). The germline gives CDR1 SNHLY, CDR2 FYNNEI. The CDR3 runs to 13 residues. Deletions cut 7 bases from V and 3 bases from J, with 12 bases between. This CDR3 is CASIGEGDTEAFF. The CDR3 DNA reads TGTGCCAGCATCGGGGAGGGGGACACTGAAGCTTTCTTT.

The gene calls are TRBV27 and TRBJ1-2; 9 bases map to TRBD1. Germline V gene data show CDR1 as MNHEY and CDR2 as SMNVEV (reference sequence). V dropped 3 bases and J dropped 3; count of bases not matched to a gene: 5. The CDR3 sequence is 15 residues long. The CDR3 is CASSFQGTGYYGYTF. The CDR3 DNA follows: TGTGCCAGCAGTTTTCAGGGGACAGGGTACTATGGCTACACCTTC.

The rearrangement links TRBV25-1 to TRBJ2-5; no clear D. V gave up 4 bases and J gave up 2 bases, with 20 bases separating them. Germline CDR1 is MGHDK and CDR2 is SYGVNS. The CDR3 spans 17 residues. Here the CDR3 reads CASSAEGPLVSQETQYF. The DNA for the CDR3 is TGTGCCAGCAGTGCTGAAGGCCCCCTAGTTTCTCAAGAGACCCAGTACTTC.

The genes are TRBV27 and TRBJ2-1; TRBD1 might be the D (5 bases). The CDR3 runs 16 residues. Germline CDR1 MNHEY, CDR2 SMNVEV (reference sequence). The ends were cut back, 4 bases at V and 0 bases at J, with 13 bases in the middle. DNA for the CDR3: TGTGCCAGCAGTTCAAGACAGACCATCTCCTACAATGAGCAGTTCTTC. Its translation is CASSSRQTISYNEQFF.

The CDR3 sequence: CASRRTGKSWSSYNSPLHF. CDR3 coding DNA: TGTGCCAGCAGACGGACAGGGAAATCGTGGAGCTCCTATAATTCACCCCTCCACTTT. The gene calls are TRBV5-6 and TRBJ1-6; 8 nucleotides agree with TRBD1. This CDR3 region has 19 residues. The germline gives CDR1 SGHDT, CDR2 YYEEEE. V trimming: 5 bases; J trimming: 0 bases; junction bases outside the gene matches: 13.

The chain combines TRBV5-4 with TRBJ1-3, with D tentatively TRBD1 (5 bases). Germline V gives CDR1 SGHNT, CDR2 YYREEE (reference sequence). Deletions cut 1 base from V and 0 bases from J, with 8 bases between. CDR3 length equals 15 residues. As DNA, the CDR3 is TGTGCCAGCAGCTTGCAAGGGGTCTCTGGAAACACCATATATTTT. This sequence encodes CASSLQGVSGNTIYF.

A word on this clone: Other DNA sequences from this sample encode an identical CDR3 as well. The V call is TRBV3-1 (or the pseudogene TRBV3-2), the J call TRBJ1-1; possibly TRBD1 for D (6 bases). The length of the CDR3 is 14 residues. With 1 base removed from V and 4 bases from J, the gap between germline ends came to 10 bases. Germline values: CDR1 LGHDT, CDR2 YNNKEL (reference sequence). This chain's CDR3 is CASSQVQGSTEAFF. In DNA, the CDR3 is TGTGCCAGCAGCCAAGTTCAGGGGAGCACTGAAGCTTTCTTT.